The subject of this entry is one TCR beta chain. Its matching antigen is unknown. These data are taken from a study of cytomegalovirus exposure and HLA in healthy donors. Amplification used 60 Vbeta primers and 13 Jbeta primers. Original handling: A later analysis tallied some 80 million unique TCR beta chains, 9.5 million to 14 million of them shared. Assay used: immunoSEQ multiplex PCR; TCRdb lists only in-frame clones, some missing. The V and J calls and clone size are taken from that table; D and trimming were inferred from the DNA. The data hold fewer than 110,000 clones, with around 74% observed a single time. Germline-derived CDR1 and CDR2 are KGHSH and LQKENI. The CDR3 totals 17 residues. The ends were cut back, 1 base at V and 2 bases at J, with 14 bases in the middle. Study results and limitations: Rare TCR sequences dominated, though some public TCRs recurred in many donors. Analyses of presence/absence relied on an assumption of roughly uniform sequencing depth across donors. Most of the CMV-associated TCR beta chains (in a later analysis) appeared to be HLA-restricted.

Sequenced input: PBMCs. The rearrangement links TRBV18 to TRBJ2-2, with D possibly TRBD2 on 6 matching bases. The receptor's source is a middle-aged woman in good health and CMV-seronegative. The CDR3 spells CASSPLGLAINTGELFF. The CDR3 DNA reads TGTGCCAGCTCACCACTCGGGCTAGCGATAAACACCGGGGAGCTGTTTTTT.